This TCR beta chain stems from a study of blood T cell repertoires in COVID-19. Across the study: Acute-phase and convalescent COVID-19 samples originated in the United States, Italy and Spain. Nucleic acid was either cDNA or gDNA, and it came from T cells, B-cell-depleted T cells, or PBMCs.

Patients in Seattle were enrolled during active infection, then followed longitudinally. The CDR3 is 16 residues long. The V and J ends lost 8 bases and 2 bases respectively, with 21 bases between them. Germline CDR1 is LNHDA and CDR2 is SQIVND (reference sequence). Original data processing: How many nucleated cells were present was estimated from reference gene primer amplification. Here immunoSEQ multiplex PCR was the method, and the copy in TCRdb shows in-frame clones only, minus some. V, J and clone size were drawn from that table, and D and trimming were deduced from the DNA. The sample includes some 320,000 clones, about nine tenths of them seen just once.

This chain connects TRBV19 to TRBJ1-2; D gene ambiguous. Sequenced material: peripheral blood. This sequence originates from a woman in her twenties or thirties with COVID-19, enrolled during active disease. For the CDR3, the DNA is TGTGCCAGTCGATTCGGTGGGCCTCTCCCCAACTATGGCTACACCTTC. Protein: CASRFGGPLPNYGYTF.